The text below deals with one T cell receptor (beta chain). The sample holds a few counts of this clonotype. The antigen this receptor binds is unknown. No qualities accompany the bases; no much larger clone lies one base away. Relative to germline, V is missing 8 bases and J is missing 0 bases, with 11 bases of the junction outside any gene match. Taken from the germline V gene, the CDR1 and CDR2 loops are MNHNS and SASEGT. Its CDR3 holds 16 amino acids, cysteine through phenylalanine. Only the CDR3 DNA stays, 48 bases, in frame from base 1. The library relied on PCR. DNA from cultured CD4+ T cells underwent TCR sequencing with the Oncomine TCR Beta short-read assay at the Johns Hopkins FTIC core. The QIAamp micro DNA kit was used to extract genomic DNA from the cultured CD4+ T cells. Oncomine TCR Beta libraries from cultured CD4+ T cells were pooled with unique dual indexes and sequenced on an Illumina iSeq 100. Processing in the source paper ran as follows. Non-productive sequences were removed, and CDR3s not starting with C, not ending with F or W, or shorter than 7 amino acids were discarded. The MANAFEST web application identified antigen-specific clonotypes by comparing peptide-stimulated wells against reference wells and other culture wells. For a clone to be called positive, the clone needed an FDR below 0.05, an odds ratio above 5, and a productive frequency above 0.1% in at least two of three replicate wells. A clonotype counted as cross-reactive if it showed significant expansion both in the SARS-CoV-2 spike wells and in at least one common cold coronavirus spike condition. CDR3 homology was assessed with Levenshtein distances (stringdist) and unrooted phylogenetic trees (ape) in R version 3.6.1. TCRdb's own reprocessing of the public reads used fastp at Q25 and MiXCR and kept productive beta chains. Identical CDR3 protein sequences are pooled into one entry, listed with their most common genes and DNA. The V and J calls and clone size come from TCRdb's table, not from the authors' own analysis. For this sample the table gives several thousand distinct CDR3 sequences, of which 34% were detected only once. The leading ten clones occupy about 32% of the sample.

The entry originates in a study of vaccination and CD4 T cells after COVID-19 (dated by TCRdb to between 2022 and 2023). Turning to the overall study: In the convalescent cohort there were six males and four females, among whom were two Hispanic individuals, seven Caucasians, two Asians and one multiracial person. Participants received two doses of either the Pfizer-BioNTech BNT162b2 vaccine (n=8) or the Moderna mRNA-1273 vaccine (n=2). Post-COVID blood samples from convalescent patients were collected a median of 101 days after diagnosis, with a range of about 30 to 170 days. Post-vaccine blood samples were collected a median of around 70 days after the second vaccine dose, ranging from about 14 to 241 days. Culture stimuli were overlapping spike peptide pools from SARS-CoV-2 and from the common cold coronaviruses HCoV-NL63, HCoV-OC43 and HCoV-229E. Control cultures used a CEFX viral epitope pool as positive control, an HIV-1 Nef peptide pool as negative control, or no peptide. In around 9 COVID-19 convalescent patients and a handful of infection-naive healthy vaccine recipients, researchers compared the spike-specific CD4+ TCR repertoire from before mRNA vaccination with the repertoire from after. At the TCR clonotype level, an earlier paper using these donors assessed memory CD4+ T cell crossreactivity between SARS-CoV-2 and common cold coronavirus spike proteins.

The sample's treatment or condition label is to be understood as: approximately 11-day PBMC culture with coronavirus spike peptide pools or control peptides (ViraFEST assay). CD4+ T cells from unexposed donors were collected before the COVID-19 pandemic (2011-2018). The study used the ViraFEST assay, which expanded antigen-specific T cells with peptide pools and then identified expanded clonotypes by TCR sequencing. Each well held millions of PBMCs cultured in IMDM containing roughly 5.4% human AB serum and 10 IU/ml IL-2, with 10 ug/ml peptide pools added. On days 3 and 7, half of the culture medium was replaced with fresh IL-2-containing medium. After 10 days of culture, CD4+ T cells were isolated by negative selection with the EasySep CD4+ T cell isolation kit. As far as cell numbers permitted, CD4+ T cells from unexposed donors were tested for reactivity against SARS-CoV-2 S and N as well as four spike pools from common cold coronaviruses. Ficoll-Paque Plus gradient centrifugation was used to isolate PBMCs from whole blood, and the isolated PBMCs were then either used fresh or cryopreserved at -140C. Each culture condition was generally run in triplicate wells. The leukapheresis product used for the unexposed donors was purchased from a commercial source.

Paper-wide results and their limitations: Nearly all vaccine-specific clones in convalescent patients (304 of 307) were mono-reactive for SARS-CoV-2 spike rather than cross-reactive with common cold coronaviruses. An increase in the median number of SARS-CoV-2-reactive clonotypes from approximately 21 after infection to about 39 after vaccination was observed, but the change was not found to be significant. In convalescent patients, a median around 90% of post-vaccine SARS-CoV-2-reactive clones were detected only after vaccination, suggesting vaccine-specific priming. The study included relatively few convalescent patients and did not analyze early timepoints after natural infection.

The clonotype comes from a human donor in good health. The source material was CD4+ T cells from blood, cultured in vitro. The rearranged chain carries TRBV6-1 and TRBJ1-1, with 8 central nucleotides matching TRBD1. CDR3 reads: CASDGGDRLVNTEAFF. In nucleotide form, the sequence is TGTGCCAGCGACGGGGGGGACAGGCTTGTGAACACTGAAGCTTTCTTT.